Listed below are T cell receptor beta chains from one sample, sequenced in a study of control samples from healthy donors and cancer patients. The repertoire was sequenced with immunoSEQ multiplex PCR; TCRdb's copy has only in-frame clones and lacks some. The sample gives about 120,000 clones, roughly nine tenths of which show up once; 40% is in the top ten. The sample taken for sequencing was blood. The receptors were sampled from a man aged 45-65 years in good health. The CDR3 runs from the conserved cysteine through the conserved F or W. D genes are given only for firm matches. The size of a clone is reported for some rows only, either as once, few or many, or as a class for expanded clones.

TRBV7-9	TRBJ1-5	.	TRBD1	CASSRQGENQPQHF	TGTGCCAGCAGCCGACAGGGGGAAAATCAGCCCCAGCATTTT
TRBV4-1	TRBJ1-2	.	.	CASSQPLNANYGYTF	TGCGCCAGCAGCCAGCCATTGAATGCTAACTATGGCTACACCTTC
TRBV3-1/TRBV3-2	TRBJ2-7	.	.	CASSQDDGRDWQYF	TGTGCCAGCAGCCAAGATGATGGGAGAGATTGGCAGTACTTC
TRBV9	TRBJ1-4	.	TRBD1	CASSVGSSGGAGEKLFF	TGTGCCAGCAGCGTAGGTTCCTCAGGGGGCGCGGGTGAAAAACTGTTTTTT
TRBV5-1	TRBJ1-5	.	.	CASSLMGISNQPQHF	TGCGCCAGCAGCTTGATGGGCATTAGCAATCAGCCCCAGCATTTT
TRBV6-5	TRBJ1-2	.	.	CASTRAGNYGYTF	TGTGCCAGCACCAGGGCAGGAAACTATGGCTACACCTTC
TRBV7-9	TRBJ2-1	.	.	CASSPWRDSYNEQFF	TGTGCCAGCAGCCCCTGGAGGGACTCCTACAATGAGCAGTTCTTC
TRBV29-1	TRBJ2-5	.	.	CSPEWLAGETQYF	TGCAGCCCTGAGTGGTTAGCCGGGGAGACCCAGTACTTC
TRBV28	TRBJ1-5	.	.	CASSLHGTSNQPQHF	TGTGCCAGCAGTTTACACGGGACAAGCAATCAGCCCCAGCATTTT
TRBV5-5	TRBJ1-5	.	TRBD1	CASSLAPQGSNQPQHF	TGTGCCAGCAGCTTGGCCCCACAGGGGAGCAATCAGCCCCAGCATTTT
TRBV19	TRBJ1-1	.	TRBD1	CASSAGQGYGPFF	TGTGCCAGTAGCGCCGGACAGGGGTATGGTCCTTTCTTT
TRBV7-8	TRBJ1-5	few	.	CASRLGRASNQPQHF	TGTGCCAGCAGGTTGGGCAGGGCCAGCAATCAGCCCCAGCATTTT
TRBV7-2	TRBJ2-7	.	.	CASSSTAKYEQYF	TGTGCCAGCAGCTCGACAGCAAAATACGAGCAGTACTTC
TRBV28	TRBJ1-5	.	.	CASGQGGNQPQHF	TGTGCCAGCGGGCAGGGCGGCAATCAGCCCCAGCATTTT
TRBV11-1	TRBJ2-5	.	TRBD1	CASSSRDRVQTQYF	TGTGCCAGCAGCTCCAGGGACAGGGTACAGACCCAGTACTTC
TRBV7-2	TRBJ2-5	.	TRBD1	CASSFDRGERETQYF	TGTGCCAGCAGCTTCGACAGGGGAGAAAGGGAGACCCAGTACTTC
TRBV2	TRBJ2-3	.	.	CASSGNLPTDTQYF	TGTGCCAGCAGTGGGAATCTACCCACAGATACGCAGTATTTT
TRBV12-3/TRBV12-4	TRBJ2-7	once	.	CASSFVAYEQYF	TGTGCCAGCAGTTTTGTCGCCTACGAGCAGTACTTC
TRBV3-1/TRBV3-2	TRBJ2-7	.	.	CASSQDTARPSEQYF	TGTGCCAGCAGCCAAGATACGGCCCGCCCCAGCGAGCAGTACTTC
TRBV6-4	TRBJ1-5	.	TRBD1	CASSDPTDRVNQPQHF	TGTGCCAGCAGTGACCCCACGGACAGGGTAAATCAGCCCCAGCATTTT
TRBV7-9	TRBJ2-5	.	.	CASSFYSKETQYF	TGTGCCAGCAGCTTTTATTCCAAGGAGACCCAGTACTTC
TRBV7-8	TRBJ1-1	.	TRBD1	CASSVKGAYTEAFF	TGTGCCAGCAGCGTCAAGGGGGCCTACACTGAAGCTTTCTTT
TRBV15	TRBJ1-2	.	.	CATSRGQDANYGYTF	TGTGCCACCAGCAGAGGACAAGACGCCAACTATGGCTACACCTTC
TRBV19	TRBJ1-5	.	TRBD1	CASSVGQGSQPQHF	TGTGCCAGTAGTGTAGGACAGGGGTCTCAGCCCCAGCATTTT
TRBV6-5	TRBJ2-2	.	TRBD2	CASRLAVENTGELFF	TGTGCCAGCAGACTAGCGGTAGAGAACACCGGGGAGCTGTTTTTT
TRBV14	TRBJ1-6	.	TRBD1	CASSQRTGMSSPLHF	TGTGCCAGCAGCCAACGGACAGGGATGAGTTCACCCCTCCACTTT
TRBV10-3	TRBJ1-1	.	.	CAISRTGYTEAFF	TGTGCCATCAGCCGCACAGGTTACACTGAAGCTTTCTTT
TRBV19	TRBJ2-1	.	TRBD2	CASSIGLAGGSYNEQFF	TGTGCCAGTAGTATAGGTTTAGCGGGGGGTTCCTACAATGAGCAGTTCTTC
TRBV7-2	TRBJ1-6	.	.	CASSPQTGLNSPLHF	TGTGCCAGCAGCCCCCAGACAGGCCTAAATTCACCCCTCCACTTT
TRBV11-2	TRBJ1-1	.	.	CASSLIGRNTEAFF	TGTGCCAGCAGCTTAATCGGACGGAACACTGAAGCTTTCTTT
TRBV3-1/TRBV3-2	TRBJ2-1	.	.	CASSHLRGNEQFF	TGTGCCAGCAGCCACCTCAGGGGCAATGAGCAGTTCTTC
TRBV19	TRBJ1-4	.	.	CASIGGFNKKLFF	TGTGCCAGTATAGGGGGGTTTAATAAAAAACTGTTTTTT
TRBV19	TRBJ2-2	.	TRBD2	CASSIGLAGAGELFF	TGTGCCAGTAGTATAGGACTAGCGGGGGCCGGGGAGCTGTTTTTT
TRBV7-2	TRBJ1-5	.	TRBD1	CASSYGTGSQPQHF	TGTGCCAGCAGCTACGGGACAGGGAGTCAGCCCCAGCATTTT
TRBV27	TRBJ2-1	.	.	CASSLSPRGRNEQFF	TGTGCCAGCAGTTTATCGCCCAGGGGAAGGAATGAGCAGTTCTTC
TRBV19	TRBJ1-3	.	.	CASTRTRLRSGNTIYF	TGTGCCAGTACCCGGACACGTCTACGCTCTGGAAACACCATATATTTT
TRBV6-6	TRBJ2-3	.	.	CASSYRSSGPQGTQYF	TGTGCCAGCAGTTACAGGTCCAGCGGGCCACAGGGTACGCAGTATTTT
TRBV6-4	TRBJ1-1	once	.	CASSDEQNTEAFF	TGTGCCAGCAGTGACGAACAGAACACTGAAGCTTTCTTT
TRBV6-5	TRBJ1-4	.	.	CASSYGGRGTNEKLFF	TGTGCCAGCAGTTACGGGGGGAGGGGAACTAATGAAAAACTGTTTTTT
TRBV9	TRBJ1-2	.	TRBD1	CASSVGQANYGYTF	TGTGCCAGCAGCGTCGGACAGGCTAACTATGGCTACACCTTC
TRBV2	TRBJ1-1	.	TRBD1	CASKATGGLVWTEAFF	TGTGCCAGCAAAGCGACAGGGGGATTGGTTTGGACTGAAGCTTTCTTT
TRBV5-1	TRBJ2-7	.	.	CASSFGYEQYF	TGCGCCAGCAGCTTCGGCTACGAGCAGTACTTC
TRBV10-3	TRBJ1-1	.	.	CATQESRNTEAFF	TGTGCCACCCAGGAATCCAGGAACACTGAAGCTTTCTTT